A selection of T cell receptor beta chains follows, all from one sample in a study of blood T cell repertoires in COVID-19. Assay used: immunoSEQ multiplex PCR; TCRdb lists only in-frame clones, some missing. This table has over 150,000 clones, 80% to 90% appearing once. The sequenced sample consisted of peripheral blood. The receptors derive from a woman in her 70s who had recovered from COVID-19. Each CDR3 is given with its conserved first and last residue. D genes are given only for firm matches. Clone size, where shown, is once, few, many, or a class for clones that have expanded.

>17|NA|TRBV21-1|TRBJ2-1|NA
CASGPNRGTGDWNEQFF
TGTGCCAGCGGCCCAAACAGGGGGACAGGGGATTGGAATGAGCAGTTCTTC
>13|NA|TRBV19|TRBJ1-5|NA
CASSTGRNQPQHF
TGTGCCAGTAGTACGGGGAGAAATCAGCCCCAGCATTTT
>14|TRBD2|TRBV20-1|TRBJ2-1|NA
CSASRGLAGDPRVF
TGCAGTGCTAGTAGGGGACTAGCGGGAGACCCCCGGGTCTTC
>13|NA|TRBV5-5|TRBJ2-5|NA
CASSPGGQETQYF
TGTGCCAGCAGCCCAGGGGGGCAGGAGACCCAGTACTTC
>13|NA|TRBV6-4|TRBJ2-3|NA
CASSDQGTDTQYF
TGTGCCAGCAGTGACCAGGGAACAGATACGCAGTATTTT
>12|NA|TRBV3-1/TRBV3-2|TRBJ1-1|NA
CASSTVNTEAFF
TGTGCCAGCAGCACAGTGAACACTGAAGCTTTCTTT
>13|TRBD1|TRBV5-1|TRBJ1-4|NA
CASSRQGNEKLFF
TGCGCCAGCAGTCGACAGGGGAATGAAAAACTGTTTTTT
>14|NA|TRBV10-1|TRBJ1-1|NA
CASSEGGVNTEAFF
TGCGCCAGCAGTGAGGGGGGGGTGAACACTGAAGCTTTCTTT
>14|NA|TRBV4-1|TRBJ2-7|NA
CASSQDSGRPEQYF
TGCGCCAGCAGCCAAGATTCCGGGAGACCCGAGCAGTACTTC
>11|NA|TRBV20-1|TRBJ1-2|few
CSAPRNYGYTF
TGCAGTGCTCCACGGAACTATGGCTACACCTTC
>16|TRBD2|TRBV7-3|TRBJ2-5|once
CASSHSSGRVAETQYF
TGTGCCAGCAGCCATTCTAGCGGGAGGGTTGCAGAGACCCAGTACTTC
>11|TRBD1|TRBV30|TRBJ1-4|NA
CAWGTGGGLFF
TGTGCCTGGGGTACAGGGGGCGGACTGTTTTTT
>15|NA|TRBV19|TRBJ1-6|once
CASTPRVGGNSPLHF
TGTGCCAGTACTCCTCGGGTTGGCGGTAATTCACCCCTCCACTTT
>14|NA|TRBV7-8|TRBJ1-2|NA
CASSLAGASGGYTF
TGTGCCAGCAGCTTAGCGGGGGCGTCGGGTGGCTACACCTTC
>14|TRBD1|TRBV10-3|TRBJ1-5|NA
CAISGQGGGQPQHF
TGTGCCATCAGTGGACAGGGAGGAGGACAGCCCCAGCATTTT
>14|TRBD1|TRBV3-1/TRBV3-2|TRBJ1-5|NA
CASSPRQGNQPQHF
TGTGCCAGCAGCCCGCGACAGGGGAATCAGCCCCAGCATTTT
>14|NA|TRBV25-1|TRBJ1-2|once
CASSEPGSNYGYTF
TGTGCCAGCAGTGAGCCCGGGAGCAACTATGGCTACACCTTC
>15|NA|TRBV18|TRBJ1-1|NA
CASSPWARQAGGAFF
TGTGCCAGCTCCCCATGGGCTCGACAGGCCGGCGGAGCTTTCTTT
>17|NA|TRBV7-8|TRBJ1-1|NA
CASSSRGAGAGNTEAFF
TGTGCCAGCAGCTCTAGAGGGGCGGGGGCTGGGAACACTGAAGCTTTCTTT
>16|NA|TRBV28|TRBJ1-5|NA
CASSLSVAYSNQPQHF
TGTGCCAGCAGTTTATCGGTAGCCTATAGCAATCAGCCCCAGCATTTT
>15|NA|TRBV7-2|TRBJ1-6|NA
CASSLGQASQSPLHF
TGTGCCAGCAGCTTAGGTCAGGCCTCCCAGTCACCCCTCCACTTT
>15|TRBD1|TRBV5-1|TRBJ1-1|NA
CASSWTGDKNTEAFF
TGCGCCAGCAGCTGGACAGGGGACAAGAACACTGAAGCTTTCTTT
>14|TRBD1|TRBV5-4|TRBJ2-1|NA
CASSTRDRRNEQFF
TGTGCCAGCAGCACACGGGACAGGCGGAATGAGCAGTTCTTC
>14|TRBD1|TRBV12-5|TRBJ1-2|NA
CASGRQGRGYGYTF
TGTGCTAGTGGGCGACAGGGGAGAGGCTATGGCTACACCTTC
>15|NA|TRBV6-5|TRBJ1-1|NA
CASSYVSTVNTEAFF
TGTGCCAGCAGTTACGTATCTACCGTGAACACTGAAGCTTTCTTT
>16|NA|TRBV7-3|TRBJ1-6|NA
CASSLQGSLDNSPLHF
TGTGCCAGCAGCTTACAGGGCAGCCTTGATAATTCACCCCTCCACTTT
>18|TRBD2|TRBV18|TRBJ2-6|NA
CASSPPGGGAGGANVLTF
TGTGCCAGCTCACCACCGGGCGGGGGGGCCGGTGGGGCCAACGTCCTGACTTTC
>13|TRBD2|TRBV18|TRBJ2-3|NA
CASSLRGADTQYF
TGTGCCAGCTCACTCCGGGGGGCAGATACGCAGTATTTT
>15|TRBD1|TRBV4-1|TRBJ2-7|few
CASTKGGQGPYEQYF
TGCGCCAGCACCAAGGGGGGACAGGGACCTTACGAGCAGTACTTC
>15|NA|TRBV30|TRBJ2-3|NA
CAWSVWRRSTDTQYF
TGTGCCTGGAGTGTCTGGCGGCGAAGCACAGATACGCAGTATTTT
>16|NA|TRBV2|TRBJ2-1|NA
CAGWGASGGAYNEQFF
TGTGCCGGGTGGGGGGCTAGCGGAGGGGCATACAATGAGCAGTTCTTC
>14|NA|TRBV27|TRBJ2-7|NA
CASSLGMSGYEQYF
TGTGCCAGCAGTTTAGGAATGAGCGGCTACGAGCAGTACTTC
>13|NA|TRBV5-1|TRBJ2-7|NA
CASSLLQGYEQYF
TGCGCCAGCAGCTTGCTACAGGGCTACGAGCAGTACTTC
>16|TRBD1|TRBV5-4|TRBJ1-2|NA
CASSLGTGGRGYGYTF
TGTGCCAGCAGCTTAGGGACAGGGGGCCGAGGCTATGGCTACACCTTC
>19|TRBD2|TRBV29-1|TRBJ2-2|once
CSVSMGRLARREDTGELFF
TGCAGCGTCTCAATGGGGCGACTAGCCCGGAGGGAGGACACCGGGGAGCTGTTTTTT
>14|NA|TRBV3-1/TRBV3-2|TRBJ1-3|NA
CASSQGGARVTIYF
TGTGCCAGCAGCCAAGGGGGAGCCCGGGTCACCATATATTTT
>15|TRBD1|TRBV28|TRBJ2-3|once
CASSPGQGAPDTQYF
TGTGCCAGCAGTCCGGGACAGGGGGCTCCAGATACGCAGTATTTT
>13|NA|TRBV2|TRBJ1-2|NA
CASAGASNYGYTF
TGTGCCAGCGCGGGGGCATCAAACTATGGCTACACCTTC
>15|NA|TRBV7-3|TRBJ2-2|NA
CASSPSGGPGGELFF
TGTGCCAGCAGCCCGAGCGGAGGGCCCGGCGGGGAGCTGTTTTTT
>16|TRBD1|TRBV7-2|TRBJ2-5|NA
CAGNRDRALGLGTQYF
TGTGCCGGCAACCGGGACAGGGCCCTGGGGTTGGGGACCCAGTACTTC
>14|NA|TRBV28|TRBJ1-2|NA
CASSNAYRTYGYTF
TGTGCCAGCAGCAACGCCTACCGCACCTATGGCTACACCTTC